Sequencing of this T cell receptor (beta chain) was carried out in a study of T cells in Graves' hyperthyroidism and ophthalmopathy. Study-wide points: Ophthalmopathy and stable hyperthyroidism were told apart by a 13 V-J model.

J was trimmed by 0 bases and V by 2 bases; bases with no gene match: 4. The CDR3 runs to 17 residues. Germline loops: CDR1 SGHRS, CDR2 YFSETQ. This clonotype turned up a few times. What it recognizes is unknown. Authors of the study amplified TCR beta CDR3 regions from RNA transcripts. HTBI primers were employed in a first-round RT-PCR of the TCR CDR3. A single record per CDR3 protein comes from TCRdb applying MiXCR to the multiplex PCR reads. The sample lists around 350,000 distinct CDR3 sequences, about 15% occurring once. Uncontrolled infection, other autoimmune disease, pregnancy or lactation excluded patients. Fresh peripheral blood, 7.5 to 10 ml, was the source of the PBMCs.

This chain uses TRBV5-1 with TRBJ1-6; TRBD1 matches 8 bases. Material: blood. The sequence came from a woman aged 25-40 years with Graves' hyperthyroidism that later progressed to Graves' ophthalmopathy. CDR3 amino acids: CASSFWTGFSYNSPLHF. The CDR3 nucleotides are TGCGCCAGCAGCTTTTGGACAGGGTTCTCCTATAATTCACCCCTCCACTTT.